The entry below describes one TCR beta chain. The source of the sample is a study of blood T cell repertoires in COVID-19. Here immunoSEQ multiplex PCR was the method, and the copy in TCRdb shows in-frame clones only, minus some. The sample yields some 400,000 clones, roughly 90% seen once. The CDR3 covers 14 residues. The ends lost 5 bases at V and 3 bases at J; junction bases unmatched: 3. The germline V gene encodes CDR1 PRHDT and CDR2 FYEKMQ (reference sequence). This sequence was found in a man aged 18 to 35 with active or convalescent COVID-19. The chain recombines TRBV13 with TRBJ1-4, with TRBD1 matching over 7 bases. The sequenced sample consisted of peripheral blood. The CDR3: CASSRTGANEKLFF. CDR3 DNA: TGTGCCAGCAGCCGCACAGGGGCTAATGAAAAACTGTTTTTT.